This T cell receptor beta chain was found in a study of cytomegalovirus exposure and HLA in healthy donors. In nominal health when sampled, donors likely had unrecorded immune exposures nonetheless. The PCR was carried out with 60 Vbeta primers and 13 Jbeta primers. Assay: immunoSEQ multiplex PCR; the TCRdb copy retains only in-frame clones and omits some. The sample has about 170,000 clones, roughly 67% seen once; the top ten hold approximately 5.6%. The CDR3 length is 14 residues. Trimming stripped 6 bases from V and 3 bases from J, with 12 bases between. Germline assignment: CDR1 SEHNR and CDR2 FQNEAQ (reference sequence).

Sequencing was done on a sample of PBMCs. This receptor was obtained from a woman between 18 and 29 years old in good health and CMV-seropositive. This chain joins TRBV7-9 and TRBJ2-4; D unclear. The CDR3 loop reads CASRPTASKNIQYF. DNA for the CDR3: TGTGCCAGCAGACCTACCGCTAGCAAAAACATTCAGTACTTC.